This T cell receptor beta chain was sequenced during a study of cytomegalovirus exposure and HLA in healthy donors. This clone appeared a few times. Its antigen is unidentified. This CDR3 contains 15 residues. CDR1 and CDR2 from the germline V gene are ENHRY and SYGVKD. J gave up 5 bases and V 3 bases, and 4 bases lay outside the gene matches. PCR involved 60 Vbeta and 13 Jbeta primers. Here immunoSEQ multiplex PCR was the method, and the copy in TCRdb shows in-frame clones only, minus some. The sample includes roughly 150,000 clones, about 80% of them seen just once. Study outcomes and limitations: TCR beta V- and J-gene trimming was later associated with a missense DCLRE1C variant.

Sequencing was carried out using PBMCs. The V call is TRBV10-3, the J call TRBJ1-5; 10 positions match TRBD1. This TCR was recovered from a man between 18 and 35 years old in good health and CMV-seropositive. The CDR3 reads CAISDSDRGYQPQHF. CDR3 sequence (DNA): TGTGCCATCAGTGATTCGGACAGGGGGTATCAGCCCCAGCATTTT.